Sequencing of this T cell receptor beta chain was carried out in a study of cytomegalovirus exposure and HLA in healthy donors (TCRdb year 2017). In the study overall: A later analysis indicated that the 95 to 150 validation repertoires were generated on the platform also employed for the approximately 670 repertoires of the first cohort. The study combined high-throughput TCR immunosequencing, statistical association of individual TCRs with disease status, and machine learning to predict cytomegalovirus infection status. Besides the first cohort of some 670 subjects, a separate validation cohort made up of over a hundred different subjects was used. The study was designed to test whether signatures of past pathogen exposure could be identified by cataloging public T cell receptors. Overall results and qualifications from the work: According to the authors, the approach could potentially be generalized to other disease states and immunological phenotypes. In the study, approximately 160 TCR beta chains were listed as associated with cytomegalovirus. In both the original and validation cohorts, the classifier was reported to diagnose cytomegalovirus status with high specificity and sensitivity. A later analysis found that TCRs clustered in the first cohort also tended to co-occur in the roughly 120 validation repertoires, with just under 95% of cluster scores above 0. Across donors, most TCR sequences were observed very rarely, whereas some public TCRs were present in many individuals. A later analysis lacked HLA typing for the validation cohort, so it scored co-occurrence in that cohort across all 110 or so repertoires. A few of the identified cytomegalovirus-associated TCR beta chains were confirmed in vitro to be specific for cytomegalovirus antigens.

The protocol used for the library was the immunoSEQ multiplex PCR assay. The study's processing was this. A statistical classification framework was developed to diagnose cytomegalovirus status using the catalog of TCR beta chain sequences. Imported from immuneACCESS, the table was reduced by TCRdb to in-frame sequences with V and J called. These copies leave out some clones; in studies compared against another copy, an unresolved V gene accounts for under half, and the cause of the remainder is not known. The V and J calls and clone size come from that table; D and trimming were worked out from the DNA. Present in this sample are 300,000 to 450,000 clones, more than 80% of which were seen just once. The ten largest clones add up to about 0.8% of the sample. This clone was counted many times. What antigen it recognizes has not been identified. The record has no base qualities; no much larger clone is one base away.

The donors belonged to the validation cohort of 120 subjects, which was separate from the roughly 700-subject first cohort. The junction shows trimming of 1 base on V and 4 bases on J, plus 7 bases between the germline ends. As encoded in the germline V gene (reference sequence), CDR1 is SEHNR while CDR2 is FQNEAQ. From cysteine to phenylalanine, the CDR3 is 14 amino acids long. Only CDR3 DNA remains: 42 bases, in frame from the first base. The sequenced material came from PBMCs. The chain links TRBV7-9 with TRBJ2-2; the D gene is perhaps TRBD2, from 6 matching bases. This receptor was identified in a woman aged 18-29 years in good health and CMV-seronegative. CDR3 sequence: CASSLVLATGELFF. The nucleotide sequence is TGTGCCAGCAGCTTAGTACTAGCCACCGGGGAGCTGTTTTTT.